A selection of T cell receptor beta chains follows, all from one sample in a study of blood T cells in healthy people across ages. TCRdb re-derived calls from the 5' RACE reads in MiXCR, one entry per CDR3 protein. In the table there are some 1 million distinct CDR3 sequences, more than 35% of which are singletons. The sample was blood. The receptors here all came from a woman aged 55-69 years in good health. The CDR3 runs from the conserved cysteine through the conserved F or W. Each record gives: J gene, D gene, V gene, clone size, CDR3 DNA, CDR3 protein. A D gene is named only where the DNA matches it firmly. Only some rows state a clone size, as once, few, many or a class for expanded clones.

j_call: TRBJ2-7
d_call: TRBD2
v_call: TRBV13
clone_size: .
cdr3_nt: TGTGCCAGCAGCCTGACCCCGACTAGCGGGCCGCAGTACTTC
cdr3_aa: CASSLTPTSGPQYF

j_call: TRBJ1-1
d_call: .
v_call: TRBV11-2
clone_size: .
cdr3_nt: TGTGCCAGCTTAGATGAACTTCGCACTGAAGCTTTCTTT
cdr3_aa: CASLDELRTEAFF

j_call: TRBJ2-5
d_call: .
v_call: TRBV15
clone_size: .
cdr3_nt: TGTGCCACCAGCAGGGACCGGTACCAAGAGACCCAGTACTTC
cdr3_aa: CATSRDRYQETQYF

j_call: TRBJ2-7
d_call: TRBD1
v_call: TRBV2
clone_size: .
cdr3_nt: TGTGCCAGCAAGGAGACAGGGGCTTCCTACGAGCAGTACTTC
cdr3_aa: CASKETGASYEQYF

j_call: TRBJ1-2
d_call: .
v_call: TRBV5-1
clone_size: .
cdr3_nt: TGTGCCAGCAGCTTAGCTGTTCGGTATGGCTACACCTTC
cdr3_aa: CASSLAVRYGYTF

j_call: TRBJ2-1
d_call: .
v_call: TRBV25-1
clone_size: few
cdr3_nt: TGTGCCAGTACAGGGTATCGTACCTACAATGAGCAGTTCTTC
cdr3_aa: CASTGYRTYNEQFF

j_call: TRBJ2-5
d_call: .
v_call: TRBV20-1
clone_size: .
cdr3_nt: TGCAGTGCTAGCCCCCACAGGCGCCAAGAGACCCAGTACTTC
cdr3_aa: CSASPHRRQETQYF

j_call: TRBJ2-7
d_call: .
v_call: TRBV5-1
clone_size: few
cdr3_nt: TGCGCCAGCAGATATGGGGGAACAGGCACCTACGAGCAGTACTTC
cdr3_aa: CASRYGGTGTYEQYF

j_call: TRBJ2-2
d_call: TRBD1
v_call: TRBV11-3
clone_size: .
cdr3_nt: TGTGCCAGCAGCTTAGATCTTTGGGGGACAGGGGACACCGGGGAGCTGTTTTTT
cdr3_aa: CASSLDLWGTGDTGELFF

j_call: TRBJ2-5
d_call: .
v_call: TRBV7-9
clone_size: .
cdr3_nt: TGTGCCCGCAGCTATGACGAGCCAGGGCGTCAAGAGACCCAGTACTTC
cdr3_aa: CARSYDEPGRQETQYF

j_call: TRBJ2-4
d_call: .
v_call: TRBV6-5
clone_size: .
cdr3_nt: TGTGCCAGCAGTTGGGGCAGGCACGGAAACATTCAGTACTTC
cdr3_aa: CASSWGRHGNIQYF

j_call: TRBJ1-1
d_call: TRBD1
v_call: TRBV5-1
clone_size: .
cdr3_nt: TGCGCCAGTTGGACAGGGGGCTCGTTCATGAACACTGAAGCTTTCTTT
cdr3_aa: CASWTGGSFMNTEAFF

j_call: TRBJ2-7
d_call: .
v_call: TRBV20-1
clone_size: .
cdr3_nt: TGCAGTGCCGTAGGCGGGAAGTCCGAGCAGTACTTC
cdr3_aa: CSAVGGKSEQYF

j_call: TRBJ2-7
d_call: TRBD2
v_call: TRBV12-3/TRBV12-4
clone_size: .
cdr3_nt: TGTGCCAGCAGTTTAGCGCTAGGAGCGGGGGTTTCCTACAATGAGCAGTACTTC
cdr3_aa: CASSLALGAGVSYNEQYF

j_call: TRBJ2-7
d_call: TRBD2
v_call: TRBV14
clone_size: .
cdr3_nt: TGTGCCAGCAGCCAAGATCCTAGGACTAGCGGGATATATGAGCAGTACTTC
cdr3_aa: CASSQDPRTSGIYEQYF

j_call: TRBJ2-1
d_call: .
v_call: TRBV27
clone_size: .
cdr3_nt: TGTGCCAGCAGGCCACCCGGGACTCCCAACAATGAGCAGTTCTTC
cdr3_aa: CASRPPGTPNNEQFF

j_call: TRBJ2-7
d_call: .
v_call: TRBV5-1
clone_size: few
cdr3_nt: TGCGCCAGCACACACCCGGGGAGTTACGAGCAGTACTTC
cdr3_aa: CASTHPGSYEQYF

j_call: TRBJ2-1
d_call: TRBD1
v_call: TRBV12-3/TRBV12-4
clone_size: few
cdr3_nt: TGTGCCAGCAGGGCCGCGACAGGGATTGAGCAGTTCTTC
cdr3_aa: CASRAATGIEQFF

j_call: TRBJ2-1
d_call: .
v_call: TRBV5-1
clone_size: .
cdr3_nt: TGCGCCAGCAGCTTGGAAGGGCTTCGGGATGAGCAGTTCTTC
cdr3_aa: CASSLEGLRDEQFF

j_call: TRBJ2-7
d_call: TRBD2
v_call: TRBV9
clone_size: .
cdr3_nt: TGTGCCAGCAGCGTAGGGCTAGCGGGCCTCAAACGGGACGAGCAGTACTTC
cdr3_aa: CASSVGLAGLKRDEQYF

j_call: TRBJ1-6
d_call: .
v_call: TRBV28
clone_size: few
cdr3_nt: TGTGCCGAAGGCGGCGGTAATTCACCCCTCCACTTT
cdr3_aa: CAEGGGNSPLHF

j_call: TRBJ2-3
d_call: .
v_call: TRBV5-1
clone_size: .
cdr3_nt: TGCGCCAGCAGCTGGGGGGACAGAGGATACGATACGCAGTATTTT
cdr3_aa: CASSWGDRGYDTQYF

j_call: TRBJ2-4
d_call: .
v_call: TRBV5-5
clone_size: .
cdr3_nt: TGTGCCAGCAGTACGGGACCGAACAAAAACATTCAGTACTTC
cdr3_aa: CASSTGPNKNIQYF

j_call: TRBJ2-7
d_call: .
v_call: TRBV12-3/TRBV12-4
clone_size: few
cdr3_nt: TGTACCAGCAGGCTATCTGGACTGGGGGGCGACGAGCAGTACTTC
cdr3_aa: CTSRLSGLGGDEQYF